This TCR beta chain was recovered during a study of blood T cell repertoires in COVID-19. For the study at large: T cells, B-cell-depleted T cells, or PBMCs provided the cDNA or gDNA that served as material.

This study enrolled people aged 18 to 89 from around 26 US geographic areas. Participant-given clinical history determined each cohort assignment. It was within 2 weeks before study entry that exposed participants met a COVID-19 case. Clones were sequenced by immunoSEQ multiplex PCR, and TCRdb holds only the in-frame ones, with some missing. The sample has 250,000 or so clones, approximately 88% seen once. Germline assignment: CDR1 SGDLS and CDR2 YYNGEE. V lost 0 bases to trimming and J lost 6 bases; unmatched junction nucleotides: 3. This CDR3 is 14 amino acids long. The V gene is TRBV9, the J gene TRBJ2-1; 7 bases are shared with TRBD2. This TCR came from a woman in her forties who had been exposed to COVID-19. The specimen sequenced was PBMCs or T cells enriched from blood (not recorded which). The CDR3 sequence: CASSVDPGGNEQFF. The CDR3 DNA sequence: TGTGCCAGCAGCGTAGATCCGGGGGGCAATGAGCAGTTCTTC.